The 5 T cell receptor beta chains in this list originate from one sample, sequenced in a study of shared clonotypes between healthy human individuals. Naive CD8 populations comprised CD45RO-negative cells positively selected for CCR7, excluding terminally differentiated effector memory CD45RA+ cells. Profiling relied on immunoSEQ multiplex PCR, and the TCRdb table lists in-frame clones only, not all of them. This sample has about 680,000 clones, with about 91% found just once. Input material: naive CD8+ T cells sorted from blood. The receptors come from a man aged 25-40 years in good health.

This clone occurred once. This chain uses TRBV11-1 with TRBJ2-7, with D unclear. This CDR3 is built from 13 residues. Looked up from germline, CDR1 is SGHAT and CDR2 is FQDESV (reference sequence). Trimming took off 2 bases at V and 0 bases at J, with 5 bases between the two ends. In nucleotides, the CDR3 is TGTGCCAGCAGCTTAATATTCTCCTACGAGCAGTACTTC. Protein sequence: CASSLIFSYEQYF.

The chain recombines TRBV27 with TRBJ1-5; D perhaps matches TRBD1 (5 bases). CDR3 length equals 14 residues. CDR1 is MNHEY, CDR2 SMNVEV, per germline (reference sequence). Trimming removed 5 bases at V and 7 bases at J, with 15 bases between. CDR3 sequence reads: CASSPDTGGQPQHF. In DNA, the CDR3 is TGTGCCAGCAGTCCGGACACCGGAGGGCAGCCCCAGCATTTT.

Details on this clone: The sample has other DNA sequences that encode this CDR3 too. This chain connects TRBV27 to TRBJ2-7, with 13 bases fitting TRBD2. Germline CDR1 is MNHEY and CDR2 is SMNVEV (reference sequence). J lost 4 bases, V lost 2 bases, and 5 bases had no gene match. The CDR3 extends over 16 amino acids. In DNA form, the CDR3 reads TGTGCCAGCAGTTTAGAAGGGACTAGCGGGGCATACGAGCAGTACTTC. Amino acids: CASSLEGTSGAYEQYF.

The chain has TRBV30 and TRBJ2-7; D is perhaps TRBD2 (7 bases). V lost 5 bases, J lost 6 bases, and 20 bases lay in between. The CDR3 is 14 residues long. The germline gives CDR1 GTSNPN, CDR2 SVGIG (reference sequence). CDR3 in DNA: TGTGCCTGGCATCCCGGCGGGGGCCGAATCGAGCAGTACTTC. It codes for CAWHPGGGRIEQYF.

This chain uses TRBV19 with TRBJ1-1, with TRBD1 as a possible D gene (5 bases). Germline CDR1 reads LNHDA; CDR2 reads SQIVND (reference sequence). The V end was cut by 0 bases, the J end by 2 bases, with 7 bases between. The CDR3 runs to 14 residues. The CDR3 spells CASSIDGGNTEAFF. The DNA of the CDR3 is TGTGCCAGTAGTATAGATGGGGGTAACACTGAAGCTTTCTTT.